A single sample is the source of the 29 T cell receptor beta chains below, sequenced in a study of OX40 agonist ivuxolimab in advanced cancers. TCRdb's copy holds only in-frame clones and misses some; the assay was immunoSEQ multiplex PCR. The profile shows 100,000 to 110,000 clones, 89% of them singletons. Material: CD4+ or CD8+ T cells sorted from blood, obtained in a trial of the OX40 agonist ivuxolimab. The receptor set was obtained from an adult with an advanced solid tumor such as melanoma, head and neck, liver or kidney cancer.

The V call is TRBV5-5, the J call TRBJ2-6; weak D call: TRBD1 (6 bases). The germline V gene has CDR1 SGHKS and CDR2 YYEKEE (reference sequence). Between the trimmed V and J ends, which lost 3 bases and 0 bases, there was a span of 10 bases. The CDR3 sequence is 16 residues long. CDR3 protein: CASSSTGYSGANVLTF. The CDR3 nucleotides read TGTGCCAGCAGCTCGACAGGTTACTCTGGGGCCAACGTCCTGACTTTC.

CDR3 coding DNA: TGTGCCAGCTCAAGGACAGGGGGTGAGTCCTACGAGCAGTACTTC. It encodes CASSRTGGESYEQYF. The chain combines TRBV18 with TRBJ2-7; 10 bases are shared with TRBD1. The CDR3 is made up of 15 amino acids. The V segment lost 5 bases and the J segment 1 base; nucleotides outside the gene matches: 5. CDR1 is KGHSH and CDR2 is LQKENI in the germline V gene. Together with reference TRBV18 and TRBJ2-7, the CDR3 gives the full variable domain: NAGVMQNPRHLVRRRGQEARLRCSPMKGHSHVYWYRQLPEEGLKFMVYLQKENIIDESGMPKERFSAEFPKEGPSILRIQQVVRGDSAAYFCASSRTGGESYEQYFGPGTRLTVT.

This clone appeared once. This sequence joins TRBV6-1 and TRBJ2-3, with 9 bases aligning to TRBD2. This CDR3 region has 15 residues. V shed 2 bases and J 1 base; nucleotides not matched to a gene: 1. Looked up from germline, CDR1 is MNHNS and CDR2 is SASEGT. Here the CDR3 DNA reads TGTGCCAGCAGTGAACGGACTAGCGGCACAGATACGCAGTATTTT. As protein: CASSERTSGTDTQYF.

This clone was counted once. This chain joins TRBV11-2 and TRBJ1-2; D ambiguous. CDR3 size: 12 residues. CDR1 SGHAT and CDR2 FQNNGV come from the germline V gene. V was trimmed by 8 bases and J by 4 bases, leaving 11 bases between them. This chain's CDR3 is CASLQDGYGYTF. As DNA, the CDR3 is TGTGCCAGCCTTCAGGACGGCTATGGCTACACCTTC.

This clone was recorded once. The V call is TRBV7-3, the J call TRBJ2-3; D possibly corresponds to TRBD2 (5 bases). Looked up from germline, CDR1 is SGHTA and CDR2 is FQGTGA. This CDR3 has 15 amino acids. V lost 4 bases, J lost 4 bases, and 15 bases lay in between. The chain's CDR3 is CASSSDLRQADTQYF. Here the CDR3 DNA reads TGTGCCAGCAGCTCGGACTTGCGTCAGGCAGATACGCAGTATTTT.

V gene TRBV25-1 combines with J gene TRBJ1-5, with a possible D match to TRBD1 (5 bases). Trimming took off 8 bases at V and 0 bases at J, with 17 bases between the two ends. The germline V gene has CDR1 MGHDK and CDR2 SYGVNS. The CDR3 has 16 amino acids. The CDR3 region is CASLIPGPHSNQPQHF. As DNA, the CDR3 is TGTGCCAGCTTAATTCCGGGACCGCATAGCAATCAGCCCCAGCATTTT.

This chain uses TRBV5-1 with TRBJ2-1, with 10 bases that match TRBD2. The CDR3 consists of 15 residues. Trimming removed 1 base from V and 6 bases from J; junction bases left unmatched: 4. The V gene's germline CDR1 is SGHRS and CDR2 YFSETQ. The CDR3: CASSLLASGSNEQFF. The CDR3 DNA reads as TGCGCCAGCAGCTTGCTGGCTAGCGGGAGCAATGAGCAGTTCTTC.

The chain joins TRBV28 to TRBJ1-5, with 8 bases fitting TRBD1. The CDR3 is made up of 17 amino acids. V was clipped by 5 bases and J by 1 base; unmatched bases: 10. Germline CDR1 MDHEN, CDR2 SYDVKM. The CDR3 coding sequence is TGTGCCAGCAGTCCGATGACAGGGGTCGGCAGCAATCAGCCCCAGCATTTT. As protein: CASSPMTGVGSNQPQHF.

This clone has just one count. The CDR3 nucleotides read TGTGCCAGCAGAGAACCAGGTGTCCTATACAATGAGCAGTTCTTC. Translation: CASREPGVLYNEQFF. This chain links TRBV6-1 with TRBJ2-1, with D unresolved. V was clipped by 6 bases and J by 4 bases, with 16 bases between them. In germline, CDR1 is MNHNS, CDR2 SASEGT. The CDR3 totals 15 residues.

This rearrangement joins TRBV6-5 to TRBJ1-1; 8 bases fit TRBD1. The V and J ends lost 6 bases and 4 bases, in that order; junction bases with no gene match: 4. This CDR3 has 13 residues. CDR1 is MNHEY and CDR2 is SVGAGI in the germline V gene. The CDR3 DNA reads TGTGCCAGCAGAAGACAGGGGAGCACTGAAGCTTTCTTT. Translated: CASRRQGSTEAFF.

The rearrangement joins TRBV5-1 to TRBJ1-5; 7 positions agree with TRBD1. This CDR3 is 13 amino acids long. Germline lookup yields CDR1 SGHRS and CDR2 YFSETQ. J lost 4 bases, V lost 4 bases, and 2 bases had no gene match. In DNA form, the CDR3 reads TGCGCCAGCAGCCGGGACAGTAATCAGCCCCAGCATTTT. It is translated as CASSRDSNQPQHF.

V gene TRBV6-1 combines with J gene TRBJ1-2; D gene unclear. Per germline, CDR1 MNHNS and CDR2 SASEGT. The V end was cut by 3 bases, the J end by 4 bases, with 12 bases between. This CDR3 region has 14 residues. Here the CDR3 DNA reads TGTGCCAGCAGTGACGGACGGCTTAGCTATGGCTACACCTTC. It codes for CASSDGRLSYGYTF.

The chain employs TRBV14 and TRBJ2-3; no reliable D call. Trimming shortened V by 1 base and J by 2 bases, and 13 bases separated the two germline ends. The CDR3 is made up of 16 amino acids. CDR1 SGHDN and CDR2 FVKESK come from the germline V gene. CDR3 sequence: CASSQGSHRNTDTQYF. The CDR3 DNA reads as TGTGCCAGCAGCCAAGGAAGTCACCGAAACACAGATACGCAGTATTTT. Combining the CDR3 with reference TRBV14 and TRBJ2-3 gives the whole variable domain EAGVTQFPSHSVIEKGQTVTLRCDPISGHDNLYWYRRVMGKEIKFLLHFVKESKQDESGMPNNRFLAERTGGTYSTLKVQPAELEDSGVYFCASSQGSHRNTDTQYFGPGTRLTVL.

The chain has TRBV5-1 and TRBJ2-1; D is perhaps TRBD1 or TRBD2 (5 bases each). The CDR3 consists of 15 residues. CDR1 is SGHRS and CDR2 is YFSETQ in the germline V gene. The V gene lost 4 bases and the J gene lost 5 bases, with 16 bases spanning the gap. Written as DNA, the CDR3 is TGCGCCAGCAGCCCCCGGGACCCCAGTAACAATGAGCAGTTCTTC. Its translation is CASSPRDPSNNEQFF.

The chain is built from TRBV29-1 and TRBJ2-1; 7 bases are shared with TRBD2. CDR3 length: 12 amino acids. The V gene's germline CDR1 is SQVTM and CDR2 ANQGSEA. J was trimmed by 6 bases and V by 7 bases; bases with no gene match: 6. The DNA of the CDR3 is TGCAGCGCTTCACTAGCGACCAATGAGCAGTTCTTC. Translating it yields CSASLATNEQFF.

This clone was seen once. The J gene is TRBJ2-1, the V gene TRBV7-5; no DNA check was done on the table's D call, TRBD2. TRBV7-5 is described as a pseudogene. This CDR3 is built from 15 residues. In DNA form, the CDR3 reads TGTGTCAGAAGCTTCTTCCTAGCGGGGGTTAATGAGCAGTTCTTC. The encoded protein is CVRSFFLAGVNEQFF.

In DNA form, the CDR3 reads TGTGCCAGCAGCCAATCAAACTGGGCGTTTGAAAAACTGTTTTTT. This gives the protein CASSQSNWAFEKLFF. This chain uses TRBV16 with TRBJ1-4; the D is unclear. The germline V gene encodes CDR1 KGHSY and CDR2 FQNENV. Trimming cost V 0 bases and J 7 bases, with 12 bases left between them. There are 15 residues in the CDR3.

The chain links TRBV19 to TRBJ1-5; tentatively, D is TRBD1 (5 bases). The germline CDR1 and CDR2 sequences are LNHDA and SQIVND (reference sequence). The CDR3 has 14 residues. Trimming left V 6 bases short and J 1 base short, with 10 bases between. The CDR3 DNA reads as TGTGCCAGTAGGGGCAGGGCGAGCAATCAGCCCCAGCATTTT. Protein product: CASRGRASNQPQHF.

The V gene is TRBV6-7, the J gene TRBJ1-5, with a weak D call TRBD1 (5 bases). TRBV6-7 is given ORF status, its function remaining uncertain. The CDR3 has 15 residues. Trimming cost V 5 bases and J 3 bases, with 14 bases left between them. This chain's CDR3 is CASSRGEAANQPQHF. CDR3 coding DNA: TGTGCCAGCAGTCGAGGGGAGGCGGCCAATCAGCCCCAGCATTTT.

The CDR3 is CASSVTGGNYGYTF. In nucleotides, the CDR3 is TGCGCCAGCAGTGTTACAGGGGGTAACTATGGCTACACCTTC. This chain uses TRBV5-1 with TRBJ1-2; 8 bases are a match to TRBD1. V lost 5 bases, J lost 1 base, and 4 bases stayed unmatched. This CDR3 comprises 14 residues. Germline V gene data show CDR1 as SGHRS and CDR2 as YFSETQ.

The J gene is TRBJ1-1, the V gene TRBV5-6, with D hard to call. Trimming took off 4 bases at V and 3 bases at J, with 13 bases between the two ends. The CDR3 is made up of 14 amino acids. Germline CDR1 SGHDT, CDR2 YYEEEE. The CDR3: CASSDLGRDTEAFF. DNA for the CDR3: TGTGCCAGCAGCGACCTTGGTAGGGACACTGAAGCTTTCTTT.

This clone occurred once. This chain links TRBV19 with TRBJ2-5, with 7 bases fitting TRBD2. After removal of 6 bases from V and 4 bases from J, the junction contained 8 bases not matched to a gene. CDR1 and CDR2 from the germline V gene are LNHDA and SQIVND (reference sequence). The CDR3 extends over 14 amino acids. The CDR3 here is CASSQAGSGETQYF. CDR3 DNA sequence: TGTGCCAGTAGCCAAGCGGGGTCAGGAGAGACCCAGTACTTC. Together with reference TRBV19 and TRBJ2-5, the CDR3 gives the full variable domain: DGGITQSPKYLFRKEGQNVTLSCEQNLNHDAMYWYRQDPGQGLRLIYYSQIVNDFQKGDIAEGYSVSREKKESFPLTVTSAQKNPTAFYLCASSQAGSGETQYFGPGTRLLVL.

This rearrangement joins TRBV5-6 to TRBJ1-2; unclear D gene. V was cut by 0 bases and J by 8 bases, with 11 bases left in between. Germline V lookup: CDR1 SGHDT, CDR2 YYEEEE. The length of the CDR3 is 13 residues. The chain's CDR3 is CASSLEGAYGYTF. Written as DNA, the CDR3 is TGTGCCAGCAGCTTGGAGGGCGCTTACGGCTACACCTTC. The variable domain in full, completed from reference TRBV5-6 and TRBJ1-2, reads DAGVTQSPTHLIKTRGQQVTLRCSPKSGHDTVSWYQQALGQGPQFIFQYYEEEERQRGNFPDRFSGHQFPNYSSELNVNALLLGDSALYLCASSLEGAYGYTFGSGTRLTVV.

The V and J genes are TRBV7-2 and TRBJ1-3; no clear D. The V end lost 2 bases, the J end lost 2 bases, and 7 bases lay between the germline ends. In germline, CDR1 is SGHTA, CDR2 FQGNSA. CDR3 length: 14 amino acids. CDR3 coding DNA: TGTGCCAGCAGCTTAAGTCCAACTGGAAACACCATATATTTT. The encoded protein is CASSLSPTGNTIYF.

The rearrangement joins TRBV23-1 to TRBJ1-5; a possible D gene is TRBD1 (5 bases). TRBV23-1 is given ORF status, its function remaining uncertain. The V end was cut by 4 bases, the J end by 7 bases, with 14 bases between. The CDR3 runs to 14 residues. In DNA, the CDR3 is TGCGCCAGCAGTCCCCAGGGAACTGGCCAGCCCCAGCATTTT. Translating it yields CASSPQGTGQPQHF.

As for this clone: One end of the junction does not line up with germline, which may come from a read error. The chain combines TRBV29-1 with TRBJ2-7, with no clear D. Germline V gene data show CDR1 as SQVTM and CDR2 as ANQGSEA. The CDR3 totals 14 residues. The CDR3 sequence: CSVAKRLISDEQYF. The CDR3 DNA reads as TGCAGCGTGGCAAAGAGGTTAATCTCCGACGAGCAGTACTTC.

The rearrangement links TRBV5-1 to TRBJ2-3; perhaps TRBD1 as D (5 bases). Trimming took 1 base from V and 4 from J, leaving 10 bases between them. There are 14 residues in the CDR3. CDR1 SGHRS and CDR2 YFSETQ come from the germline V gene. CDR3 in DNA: TGCGCCAGCAGCTTGTTTAGGGGCTCAGATACGCAGTATTTT. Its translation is CASSLFRGSDTQYF.

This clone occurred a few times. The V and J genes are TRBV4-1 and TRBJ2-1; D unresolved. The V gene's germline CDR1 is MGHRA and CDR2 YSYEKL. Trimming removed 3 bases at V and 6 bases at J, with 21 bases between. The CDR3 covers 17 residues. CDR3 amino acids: CASSQVVVGSVSNEQFF. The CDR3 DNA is TGCGCCAGCAGCCAGGTAGTAGTCGGGTCTGTAAGCAATGAGCAGTTCTTC.

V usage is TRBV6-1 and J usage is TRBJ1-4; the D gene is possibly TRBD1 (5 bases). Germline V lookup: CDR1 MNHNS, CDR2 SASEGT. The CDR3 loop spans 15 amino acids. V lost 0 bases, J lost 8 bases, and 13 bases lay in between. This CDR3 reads CASSEARQGREKLFF. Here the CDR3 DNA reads TGTGCCAGCAGTGAAGCACGGCAGGGTAGGGAAAAACTGTTTTTT.